One T cell receptor (beta chain) is described in this entry. Across several immunoSEQ plates, the genomic DNA of each subset was split evenly. Generated by immunoSEQ multiplex PCR, the TCRdb table keeps only in-frame clones and is missing some. The sample contains nearly 500,000 clones, over 65% of which appear only once. The data originate from a study of shared clonotypes between healthy human individuals. Study information: With ages of 18 to 49, the donors were two women and a few men.

The germline V gene encodes CDR1 LGHNT and CDR2 FRNRAP. The V segment lost 1 base and the J segment 2 bases; nucleotides outside the gene matches: 6. The CDR3 spans 16 residues. Donors were healthy HIV-negative adults without recent acute infections or vaccinations. Adult Caucasians living in Nashville, Tennessee made up all of the donors. Sequencing input: PBMCs. The chain has TRBV12-5 and TRBJ2-3; 7 bases map to TRBD2. The receptor's source is a woman in her 40s in good health. Some clones in this sample may be carry-over from other donors' samples. CDR3 nucleotides: TGTGCTAGTGGTTTGGGGCTAGCGGATACCACAGATACGCAGTATTTT. Residues: CASGLGLADTTDTQYF.